Each of the 28 T cell receptor beta chains below was sequenced from the same sample in a study of blood T cell repertoires in COVID-19. Using immunoSEQ multiplex PCR, the repertoire was profiled, and TCRdb retains in-frame clones only, with some absent. Altogether under 130,000 clones are present, around 83% being singletons, with the ten largest covering approximately 15%. Source material: peripheral blood. These receptors were taken from a woman aged 80 or over with acute or convalescent COVID-19.

The chain links TRBV14 to TRBJ1-6; 9 nucleotides align to TRBD1. With V trimmed by 8 bases and J by 8 bases, 4 bases remained unmatched. Germline V gene lookup returns CDR1 SGHDN and CDR2 FVKESK. The CDR3 spans 13 residues. CDR3 protein: CASRGQGDSPLHF. CDR3 coding DNA: TGTGCCAGCCGGGGACAGGGAGATTCACCCCTCCACTTT.

This clone was seen a few times. V gene TRBV7-9 combines with J gene TRBJ2-2; D is perhaps TRBD1 (5 bases). V lost 4 bases and J 1 base, leaving 10 bases between the germline ends. This CDR3 has 15 amino acids. CDR1 and CDR2 from the germline V gene are SEHNR and FQNEAQ (reference sequence). CDR3 region: CASSSTRVNTGELFF. Here the CDR3 DNA reads TGTGCCAGCAGCTCCACCAGGGTGAACACCGGGGAGCTGTTTTTT.

The chain employs TRBV3-1 (or the pseudogene TRBV3-2) and TRBJ1-6; no definite D call. CDR3 size: 14 residues. Trimming stripped 1 base from V and 6 bases from J, with 7 bases between. Germline-derived CDR1 and CDR2 are LGHDT and YNNKEL (reference sequence). CDR3 nucleotide sequence: TGTGCCAGCAGCCAAGGGGAGTCTAATTCACCCCTCCACTTT. Protein: CASSQGESNSPLHF.

The chain links TRBV7-8 to TRBJ2-7, with 7 bases fitting TRBD2. The CDR3 extends over 16 amino acids. CDR1 and CDR2 (germline): SGHVS, FQNEAQ. V was clipped by 2 bases and J by 0 bases; unmatched bases: 7. In DNA, the CDR3 is TGTGCCAGCAGCTTAATACGCCTAGCGGACTCCTACGAGCAGTACTTC. Translation: CASSLIRLADSYEQYF. The variable domain in full, completed from reference TRBV7-8 and TRBJ2-7, reads GAGVSQSPRYKVAKRGQDVALRCDPISGHVSLFWYQQALGQGPEFLTYFQNEAQLDKSGLPSDRFFAERPEGSVSTLKIQRTQQEDSAVYLCASSLIRLADSYEQYFGPGTRLTVT.

The CDR3 bases are TGTGCCAGCAGCAAGATCGACAGGGGGAAGAGGGAGCAGTACTTC. Protein sequence: CASSKIDRGKREQYF. The V gene is TRBV11-2, the J gene TRBJ2-7; 9 nucleotides agree with TRBD1. The CDR3 extends over 15 amino acids. The germline V gene has CDR1 SGHAT and CDR2 FQNNGV. V was pared by 5 bases and J by 7 bases, with 12 bases of the junction left unmatched. Supplemented by reference TRBV11-2 and TRBJ2-7, the full variable domain reads EAGVAQSPRYKIIEKRQSVAFWCNPISGHATLYWYQQILGQGPKLLIQFQNNGVVDDSQLPKDRFSAERLKGVDSTLKIQPAKLEDSAVYLCASSKIDRGKREQYFGPGTRLTVT.

CDR3 amino acids: CATSEQGAGANVLTF. The CDR3 DNA sequence: TGTGCCACCAGTGAACAGGGGGCTGGGGCCAACGTCCTGACTTTC. The chain couples TRBV24-1 to TRBJ2-6; 8 bases line up with TRBD1. Germline V gene lookup returns CDR1 KGHDR and CDR2 SFDVKD. The CDR3 is 15 residues long. V lost 4 bases and J lost 2; bases outside the gene matches: 0.

The V and J genes are TRBV7-7 and TRBJ2-1; 8 nucleotides match TRBD2. Germline V gene lookup returns CDR1 SSHAT and CDR2 FNYEAQ (reference sequence). This CDR3 contains 15 residues. V gave up 2 bases and J gave up 4 bases; unmatched junction bases: 4. The CDR3 region has the DNA TGTGCCAGCAGCTTACGGGAGGGCCCTTACAATGAGCAGTTCTTC. Its protein product is CASSLREGPYNEQFF.

The rearrangement uses TRBV10-1 and TRBJ2-2; maybe TRBD2 (6 bases). The germline V and J ends were trimmed by 3 bases and 4 bases, with 12 bases remaining between them. The CDR3 has 15 residues. Germline V gene lookup returns CDR1 WNHNN and CDR2 SYGVQD (reference sequence). CDR3 sequence (DNA): TGCGCCAGCAGTGATAACTACGGGGGCACCGGGGAGCTGTTTTTT. As protein: CASSDNYGGTGELFF.

The genes are TRBV7-8 and TRBJ1-3; D not certain. V was shortened by 8 bases and J by 2 bases, with 7 bases between the two germline ends. The V gene's germline CDR1 is SGHVS and CDR2 FQNEAQ. There are 12 residues in the CDR3. Here the CDR3 DNA reads TGTGCCAGCCGCGAGGCTGGAAACACCATATATTTT. Amino acids: CASREAGNTIYF.

A few counts support this clone. The chain carries TRBV11-2 and TRBJ2-1; TRBD1 aligns across 8 bases. CDR3 length: 16 residues. The V gene end was trimmed by 5 bases and the J gene end by 7 bases; junction bases not matched to a gene: 13. Germline CDR1 SGHAT, CDR2 FQNNGV. CDR3 DNA: TGTGCCAGCAGCCCTCCGCGTCAGACAGGGGTGAATGAGCAGTTCTTC. Protein product: CASSPPRQTGVNEQFF.

The gene calls are TRBV7-9 and TRBJ1-1; D perhaps matches TRBD1 (5 bases). This CDR3 is 13 amino acids long. V lost 7 bases to trimming and J lost 4 bases, with 13 bases between them. Germline loops: CDR1 SEHNR, CDR2 FQNEAQ (reference sequence). The CDR3 DNA reads TGTGCCAGCATCACTTACGGGGGCACTGAAGCTTTCTTT. Translation: CASITYGGTEAFF.

The chain joins TRBV11-2 to TRBJ1-1; D is unresolved. Germline V gene data show CDR1 as SGHAT and CDR2 as FQNNGV. Trimming stripped 5 bases from V and 1 base from J, with 8 bases between. The CDR3 sequence is 13 residues long. CDR3 DNA sequence: TGTGCCAGCAGCGCCGGGAAGAACACTGAAGCTTTCTTT. This sequence encodes CASSAGKNTEAFF.

In its sample, this clone was seen a few times. The J gene is TRBJ2-7, the V gene TRBV6-5; 8 positions agree with TRBD1. CDR1 MNHEY and CDR2 SVGAGI come from the germline V gene. J was trimmed by 2 bases and V by 10 bases; bases with no gene match: 7. CDR3 size: 13 residues. The CDR3 region has the DNA TGTGCCACCCAGGGACAGGCCCCCTACGAGCAGTACTTC. Its translation is CATQGQAPYEQYF.

This rearrangement joins TRBV5-1 to TRBJ2-2, with 10 bases identical to TRBD1. Germline V gives CDR1 SGHRS, CDR2 YFSETQ. Trimming cost V 3 bases and J 4 bases; bases outside gene matches: 6. The CDR3 contains 16 residues. The CDR3: CASSSTGGFSTGELFF. The CDR3 coding sequence is TGCGCCAGCAGCTCGACAGGGGGCTTTAGCACCGGGGAGCTGTTTTTT.

The V and J genes are TRBV19 and TRBJ2-1; maybe TRBD1 (6 bases). The germline gives CDR1 LNHDA, CDR2 SQIVND (reference sequence). The V and J ends lost 1 base and 8 bases respectively, with 15 bases between them. This CDR3 is built from 15 residues. The chain's CDR3 is CASSIGRWGPDEQFF. CDR3 bases: TGTGCCAGTAGTATAGGGAGGTGGGGGCCCGATGAGCAGTTCTTC. Filled out from reference TRBV19 and TRBJ2-1, the complete variable domain reads DGGITQSPKYLFRKEGQNVTLSCEQNLNHDAMYWYRQDPGQGLRLIYYSQIVNDFQKGDIAEGYSVSREKKESFPLTVTSAQKNPTAFYLCASSIGRWGPDEQFFGPGTRLTVL.

The V call is TRBV30, the J call TRBJ2-7; D may be TRBD2 (5 bases). Germline V CDR1 and CDR2: GTSNPN, SVGIG (reference sequence). Trimming removed 3 bases at V and 0 bases at J, with 12 bases between. The CDR3 has 14 amino acids. DNA for the CDR3: TGTGCCTGGAGCCAAACACTAGACTCCTACGAGCAGTACGTC. Translation: CAWSQTLDSYEQYV.

A few counts support this clone. V and J are TRBV7-9 and TRBJ2-1; 10 nucleotides align to TRBD2. The V segment lost 8 bases and the J segment 9 bases; nucleotides outside the gene matches: 7. Germline loops: CDR1 SEHNR, CDR2 FQNEAQ (reference sequence). This CDR3 spans 13 amino acids. Here the CDR3 reads CASGVAGGIEQFF. The CDR3 DNA reads TGTGCCAGCGGAGTAGCGGGAGGCATTGAGCAGTTCTTC. Using reference TRBV7-9 and TRBJ2-1 for the parts outside the CDR3, the full variable domain is DTGVSQNPRHKITKRGQNVTFRCDPISEHNRLYWYRQTLGQGPEFLTYFQNEAQLEKSRLLSDRFSAERPKGSFSTLEIQRTEQGDSAMYLCASGVAGGIEQFFGPGTRLTVL.

The J gene is TRBJ2-1, the V gene TRBV5-1; 7 bases agree with TRBD1. The CDR3 is 15 residues long. The V gene end was trimmed by 7 bases and the J gene end by 4 bases; junction bases not matched to a gene: 11. Germline CDR1 is SGHRS and CDR2 is YFSETQ. Here the CDR3 reads CASSSRSDRYNEQFF. CDR3 DNA sequence: TGCGCCAGCTCATCACGATCGGACAGGTACAATGAGCAGTTCTTC. The full variable domain, with the rest looked up from reference TRBV5-1 and TRBJ2-1, is KAGVTQTPRYLIKTRGQQVTLSCSPISGHRSVSWYQQTPGQGLQFLFEYFSETQRNKGNFPGRFSGRQFSNSRSEMNVSTLELGDSALYLCASSSRSDRYNEQFFGPGTRLTVL.

This chain joins TRBV19 and TRBJ1-5; D remains unclear. The germline gives CDR1 LNHDA, CDR2 SQIVND (reference sequence). Trimming removed 5 bases at V and 3 bases at J, with 8 bases between. The CDR3 is made up of 13 amino acids. The CDR3 nucleotides read TGTGCCAGTAGTCCCCGAGACAATCAGCCCCAGCATTTT. Protein product: CASSPRDNQPQHF.

The chain joins TRBV29-1 to TRBJ2-7, with TRBD2 matching 11 bases. This CDR3 is built from 12 residues. V lost 5 bases to trimming and J lost 5 bases; unmatched junction nucleotides: 2. Germline values: CDR1 SQVTM, CDR2 ANQGSEA. The CDR3 DNA follows: TGCAGCGTTTTGACTAGCGGGGACGAGCAGTACGTC. Its translation: CSVLTSGDEQYV.

The rearrangement links TRBV30 to TRBJ1-1; D may be TRBD1 (5 bases). CDR1 GTSNPN and CDR2 SVGIG come from the germline V gene (reference sequence). V was pared by 4 bases and J by 4 bases, with 19 bases between. The CDR3 contains 15 residues. The CDR3: CAWNADSPRTTEAFF. In DNA, the CDR3 is TGTGCCTGGAATGCAGACAGCCCCCGCACCACTGAAGCTTTCTTT.

The J gene is TRBJ2-5, the V gene TRBV3-1 (or the pseudogene TRBV3-2); 10 positions match TRBD2. From germline, CDR1 is LGHDT and CDR2 YNNKEL (reference sequence). The trim removed 6 bases at V and 4 bases at J, leaving 8 bases unmatched. This CDR3 contains 15 residues. The CDR3 region is CASSLLAGMLETQYF. The CDR3, as DNA: TGTGCCAGCAGTTTACTAGCGGGGATGTTAGAGACCCAGTACTTC.

V gene TRBV2 combines with J gene TRBJ2-7, with a possible D match to TRBD2 (6 bases). CDR1 is SNHLY, CDR2 FYNNEI, per germline. The ends were cut back, 10 bases at V and 5 bases at J, with 21 bases in the middle. The CDR3 runs 14 residues. CDR3 loop: CATKNGDWGDEQYF. The DNA of the CDR3 is TGTGCCACCAAGAATGGGGACTGGGGGGACGAGCAGTACTTC.

The rearrangement joins TRBV3-1 (or the pseudogene TRBV3-2) to TRBJ2-2, with 12 bases identical to TRBD2. CDR3 size: 16 residues. Trimming at V came to 2 bases and at J to 5 bases, leaving 3 bases not matched to a gene. CDR1 LGHDT and CDR2 YNNKEL come from the germline V gene (reference sequence). CDR3 nucleotides: TGTGCCAGCAGCCAAAAGACTAGCGGGGGTACCGGGGAGCTGTTTTTT. It is translated as CASSQKTSGGTGELFF.

The V call is TRBV6-5, the J call TRBJ2-1, with 8 bases fitting TRBD1. The CDR3 sequence is 13 residues long. The germline V gene has CDR1 MNHEY and CDR2 SVGAGI. The V and J ends lost 6 bases and 9 bases, in that order; junction bases with no gene match: 7. The CDR3 reads CASSGQGLLEQFF. DNA for the CDR3: TGTGCCAGCAGCGGACAGGGTTTACTTGAGCAGTTCTTC.

This clone has only one observation. The rearrangement links TRBV27 to TRBJ2-5; the match to TRBD1 covers 7 bases. V shed 0 bases, J shed 5 bases, and the junction held 6 bases outside the gene matches. This CDR3 contains 15 residues. In germline, CDR1 is MNHEY, CDR2 SMNVEV (reference sequence). The CDR3 region is CASSLSLTGVETQYF. The CDR3 DNA reads as TGTGCCAGCAGTTTATCGCTAACAGGGGTTGAGACCCAGTACTTC.

The chain combines TRBV13 with TRBJ1-1; D is ambiguous. CDR1 is PRHDT and CDR2 is FYEKMQ in the germline V gene (reference sequence). The CDR3 contains 15 residues. Trimming cost V 0 bases and J 0 bases, with 8 bases left between them. CDR3 sequence: CASSLGHSLNTEAFF. CDR3 DNA sequence: TGTGCCAGCAGCTTAGGCCACAGTTTGAACACTGAAGCTTTCTTT.

The chain couples TRBV5-1 to TRBJ1-1, with 7 bases matching TRBD1. CDR1 is SGHRS and CDR2 is YFSETQ in the germline V gene. With V trimmed by 4 bases and J by 5 bases, 14 bases remained unmatched. This CDR3 spans 16 amino acids. CDR3 amino acids: CASSLPGSTGETEAFF. The CDR3 nucleotides are TGCGCCAGCAGCCTTCCCGGATCTACAGGGGAAACTGAAGCTTTCTTT.